The clone carrying this TCR beta chain was detected once. Antigen unknown. This CDR3 has 14 amino acids. Germline CDR1 is MGHRA and CDR2 is YSYEKL. Trimming removed 0 bases from V and 8 bases from J, with 11 bases in between. This entry belongs to a study of PD-1 blockade in classical Hodgkin lymphoma. Study-wide results and caveats: The diversity seen at baseline in complete responders resembled that of newly diagnosed patients. The CD4+ diversity rise by C4D1 was clearest in complete responders. Reports described newly diagnosed patients as having lower baseline TCR diversity than healthy donors. Still unresolved is the cause of the repertoire differences, which may be disease activity or prior therapy.

The protocol was immunoSEQ multiplex PCR, while the TCRdb copy is restricted to in-frame clones and leaves out a portion. The sample has 100,000 or so clones, approximately 90% seen once; the top ten hold around 6.6%. After autologous stem cell transplantation all patients relapsed, and prior brentuximab vedotin exposure differed between cohorts. Source: peripheral blood mononuclear cells (PBMCs), taken before the second cycle of nivolumab. The sequence derives from a human donor with classical Hodgkin lymphoma. The V and J genes are TRBV4-1 and TRBJ2-1; D not certain. CDR3: CASSQDPSHDEQFF. The CDR3 DNA reads as TGCGCCAGCAGCCAAGATCCTAGTCATGATGAGCAGTTCTTC.